Listed below are T cell receptor beta chains from one sample, sequenced in a study of T cells in Graves' hyperthyroidism and ophthalmopathy. One entry per CDR3 protein results from TCRdb running MiXCR on the multiplex PCR reads. This sample yields about 400,000 distinct CDR3 sequences, of which about 16% are seen a single time; roughly a fifth belongs to the top ten. Sequenced input: blood. These TCRs come from a woman aged 60-75 years with Graves' ophthalmopathy. CDR3s include the opening cysteine and the closing phenylalanine or tryptophan. Each record gives: D gene, V gene, J gene, clone size, CDR3 length, CDR3 DNA, CDR3 protein. The D gene is left open where the match is weak. The listing skips clone size in some rows; elsewhere it reads once, few, many or a size class.

-	TRBV27	TRBJ2-5	few	14	TGTGCCAGCAGATCTCTATCAGAACAAGAGACCCAGTACTTC	CASRSLSEQETQYF
-	TRBV19	TRBJ1-5	few	15	TGTGCCAGTAGTATCGGGAGGGGGACTAATCAGCCCCAGCATTTT	CASSIGRGTNQPQHF
-	TRBV12-3/TRBV12-4	TRBJ2-2	many	15	TGTGCCAGCAGTCCGGGACGGAGAGGAACCGGGGAGCTGTTTTTT	CASSPGRRGTGELFF
TRBD2	TRBV5-6	TRBJ2-1	few	15	TGTGCCAGCAGCTCGAGGAGCGGGGCTTACAATGAGCAGTTCTTC	CASSSRSGAYNEQFF
-	TRBV19	TRBJ2-5	few	16	TGTGCCAGTAGTATAGTGGGAGGGGGCGTCGGGGAGACCCAGTACTTC	CASSIVGGGVGETQYF
-	TRBV20-1	TRBJ2-3	many	16	TGCAGTGCTAGAGATTTAAGATCGGGAGCTGGAGATACGCAGTATTTT	CSARDLRSGAGDTQYF
-	TRBV2	TRBJ1-1	many	15	TGTGCCAGCAGGCCCGAGGGCTCGGTGGGCACTGAAGCTTTCTTT	CASRPEGSVGTEAFF
-	TRBV29-1	TRBJ2-3	few	15	TGCAGCGTTGACGGGACAGCCACTAGCAGAGATACGCAGTATTTT	CSVDGTATSRDTQYF
-	TRBV5-1	TRBJ2-3	many	13	TGCGCCAGCAGCCCCGGCCGGGCGGATACGCAGTATTTT	CASSPGRADTQYF
-	TRBV6-5	TRBJ2-1	-	17	TGTGCCAGCAGTTACTCGTCTTGGCGAAACGCCTACAATGAGCAGTTCTTC	CASSYSSWRNAYNEQFF
-	TRBV5-1	TRBJ2-5	-	15	TGCGCCAGCAGCTACCTTCTGGGCCCGGCGGAGACCCAGTACTTC	CASSYLLGPAETQYF
-	TRBV6-1	TRBJ2-2	-	14	TGTGCCAGCAGATCGATAGCGGCCACCGGGGAGCTGTTTTTT	CASRSIAATGELFF
-	TRBV6-2/TRBV6-3	TRBJ1-1	-	13	TGTGCCGCGTACACTGCCCGGAACACTGAAGCTTTCTTT	CAAYTARNTEAFF
TRBD1	TRBV10-1	TRBJ1-1	few	12	TGCGCCTCCACGCGGGACAGGGTCTTCGCTTTCTTT	CASTRDRVFAFF
-	TRBV20-1	TRBJ2-5	few	13	TGCAGTGCTAGTGCAGGGAGTCGGGAGACCCAGTACTTC	CSASAGSRETQYF
-	TRBV12-3/TRBV12-4	TRBJ2-1	-	15	TGTGCCAGCAGTTATAGCGCCCTCCTAGGCAATGAGCAGTTCTTC	CASSYSALLGNEQFF
-	TRBV30	TRBJ2-1	few	14	TGTGCCGGTACCTTGGGGGGGCGTTACAATGAGCAGTTCTTC	CAGTLGGRYNEQFF
TRBD1	TRBV2	TRBJ1-2	many	14	TGTGCCAGCAGGAGAACAGGGGGGAGTCAGGCCTACACCTTC	CASRRTGGSQAYTF
TRBD2	TRBV28	TRBJ2-7	many	15	TGTGCCAGCAGGTTTATGGCGGGAGGCTCCTACGAGCAGTACTTC	CASRFMAGGSYEQYF
TRBD2	TRBV11-2	TRBJ2-5	many	16	TGTGCCAGCAGCTTAGTGCCTCCGGGACTAGAAGAGACCCAGTACTTC	CASSLVPPGLEETQYF
TRBD2	TRBV5-1	TRBJ2-2	-	16	TGCGCCAGCAGCCTCGGACTAGCGGGAGCTCCCGGGGAGCTGTTTTTT	CASSLGLAGAPGELFF
TRBD2	TRBV3-1	TRBJ2-5	-	15	TGTGCCAGCAGACCGAACACCGGGGGGCAAGAGACCCAGTACTTC	CASRPNTGGQETQYF
TRBD1	TRBV15	TRBJ1-5	few	15	TGTGCCACCAGCAGGATAGACAGGGTAAATCAGCCCCAGCATTTT	CATSRIDRVNQPQHF
TRBD1	TRBV9	TRBJ2-5	many	16	TGTGCCAGCAGCCACGAGGACAGGGGATACCAAGAGACCCAGTACTTC	CASSHEDRGYQETQYF
-	TRBV6-1	TRBJ1-1	few	14	TGTGCCAGCAGTGACGAGCGTTTCAGGACTGAAGCTTTCTTT	CASSDERFRTEAFF
TRBD1	TRBV12-3/TRBV12-4	TRBJ2-3	many	17	TGTGCCAGCAGTTCCGGCCGGGACAGGGAAAGCACAGATACGCAGTATTTT	CASSSGRDRESTDTQYF
TRBD2	TRBV7-8	TRBJ2-1	few	14	TGTGCCAGCAGCTTACAGCGGGAGATGGTTGAGCAGTTCTTC	CASSLQREMVEQFF
-	TRBV4-2	TRBJ2-3	-	14	TGTACCAGCAGCCAAGAGAGTACGACAGATACGCAGTATTTT	CTSSQESTTDTQYF
-	TRBV4-2	TRBJ2-4	-	17	TGTGCCAGCAGCCAAGACGGCCGGGCCCTAGCCAAAAACATTCAGTACTTC	CASSQDGRALAKNIQYF
-	TRBV6-4	TRBJ2-5	few	15	TGTGCCAGTTCGCTGCCCACTAGATCGCAAGAGACCCAGTACTTC	CASSLPTRSQETQYF
TRBD2	TRBV4-2	TRBJ2-5	many	16	TGTGCCAGCAGCCAGGCAAGGACTAGCGTACAAGAGACCCAGTACTTC	CASSQARTSVQETQYF
-	TRBV6-5	TRBJ1-5	many	13	TGTGCCAGCAGTTACTCGAGTCGACAGCCCCAGCATTTT	CASSYSSRQPQHF
-	TRBV5-1	TRBJ2-5	-	15	TGCGCCAGCACCCAAGGGGCAACAGGTTCAGAGACCCAGTACTTC	CASTQGATGSETQYF
TRBD1	TRBV9	TRBJ1-1	few	15	TGTGCCAGCAGCGTCCTTCACCAGGGGGCCACTGAAGCTTTCTTT	CASSVLHQGATEAFF
-	TRBV7-9	TRBJ2-7	-	12	TGTGCCAGCAGCTTTGCTCGCGGAGAGCAGTACTTC	CASSFARGEQYF
-	TRBV15	TRBJ2-2	-	15	TGTGCCACCAGCCCCCGGGTCAGTGGTACCGGGGAGCTGTTTTTT	CATSPRVSGTGELFF
-	TRBV18	TRBJ2-7	many	14	TGTGCCAGCTCACCATTCGACAGCCCGGACGAGCAGTACTTC	CASSPFDSPDEQYF
-	TRBV27	TRBJ2-6	many	14	TGTGCCAGCAGTTACTTGTCTGGGGCCAACGTCCTGACTTTC	CASSYLSGANVLTF
TRBD2	TRBV5-1	TRBJ2-2	-	17	TGCGCCAGCAGCTTGGGAGGCGGGAGCGATGACACCGGGGAGCTGTTTTTT	CASSLGGGSDDTGELFF
TRBD2	TRBV30	TRBJ2-7	many	16	TGTGCCTGGACCTCCCCGGGGCTAGCGGGAGGTGACGAGCAGTACTTC	CAWTSPGLAGGDEQYF
TRBD2	TRBV9	TRBJ2-5	-	16	TGTGCCAGCAGCGTAGGACTAGCGGGAGTCCGGGAGACCCAGTACTTC	CASSVGLAGVRETQYF
TRBD1	TRBV20-1	TRBJ2-3	many	13	TGCAGTGCTTTGGGGACAGGGTTAAATACGCAGTATTTT	CSALGTGLNTQYF
-	TRBV10-3	TRBJ2-7	many	14	TGTGCCATCAGTGAGCTGGACAACTCCTACGAGCAGTACTTC	CAISELDNSYEQYF
TRBD1	TRBV18	TRBJ1-5	-	15	TGTGCCAGCTCGGATGGACAGGGAGTAAATCAGCCCCAGCATTTT	CASSDGQGVNQPQHF
TRBD1	TRBV20-1	TRBJ2-7	many	12	TGCAGTGCTAGAGAGACAGGGTACGAGCAGTACTTC	CSARETGYEQYF
TRBD2	TRBV2	TRBJ2-1	many	13	TGTGCCAGCAGTGGAGGACTAGGAGATGAGCAGTTCTTC	CASSGGLGDEQFF
-	TRBV6-2/TRBV6-3	TRBJ2-6	-	16	TGTGCCAGCAGTTTGCGGGGTGGAATTGGGGCCAACGTCCTGACTTTC	CASSLRGGIGANVLTF
-	TRBV28	TRBJ2-4	many	16	TGTGCCAGCAGTTTAAGGGGGGGACAGTCAAAACACATTCAGTACTTC	CASSLRGGQSKHIQYF
-	TRBV28	TRBJ2-5	many	16	TGTGCCAGCAGTTTTTCCTCTTGGGGGAAAAAAGAGACCCAGTACTTC	CASSFSSWGKKETQYF
TRBD1	TRBV7-9	TRBJ2-7	few	16	TGTGCCAGCAGCCCACTTTTGGGGGACAGAGGCTACGAGCAGTACTTC	CASSPLLGDRGYEQYF
TRBD2	TRBV30	TRBJ2-1	many	15	TGTGCCTGGAGGCGGACTAGCGGGAGTTTCAATGAGCAGTTCTTC	CAWRRTSGSFNEQFF
TRBD1	TRBV6-1	TRBJ1-2	-	17	TGTGCCAGCAGTGGGGAGGACAGGGGGCGATGGGGCTATGGCTACACCTTC	CASSGEDRGRWGYGYTF
-	TRBV5-1	TRBJ2-3	-	14	TGCGCCAGCAGCTTGGACGGGGAGGCAGATACGCAGTATTTT	CASSLDGEADTQYF
TRBD2	TRBV5-4	TRBJ2-2	few	19	TGTGCCAGCAGCTTGGGGCCTAGCGGGAGAGGGTTTGACACCGGGGAGCTGTTTTTT	CASSLGPSGRGFDTGELFF
-	TRBV29-1	TRBJ2-3	-	14	TGCAGCGTCGATAATTTAGGGGGCACAGATACGCAGTATTTT	CSVDNLGGTDTQYF
-	TRBV2	TRBJ2-7	many	16	TGTGCCAGCAGTGAAACCCGGACAGTTCCCAACTACGAGCAGTACTTC	CASSETRTVPNYEQYF
-	TRBV2	TRBJ2-1	-	17	TGTGCCAGCAGGGGGGGGGCGGGGGCGAATTCCCACAATGAGCAGTTCTTC	CASRGGAGANSHNEQFF
TRBD1	TRBV5-1	TRBJ2-6	few	19	TGCGCCAGCAGCTTGGCCGGGACAGGGGTTGGATCTGGGGCCAACGTCCTGACTTTC	CASSLAGTGVGSGANVLTF